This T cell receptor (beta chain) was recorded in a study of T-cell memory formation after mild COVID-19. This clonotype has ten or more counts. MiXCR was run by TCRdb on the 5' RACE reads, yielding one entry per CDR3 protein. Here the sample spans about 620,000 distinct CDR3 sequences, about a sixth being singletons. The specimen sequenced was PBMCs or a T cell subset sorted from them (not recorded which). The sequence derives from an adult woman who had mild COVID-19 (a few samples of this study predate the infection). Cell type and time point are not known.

As DNA, the CDR3 is TGTGCCAGCAGCTCCCCCACAGGGACGGACCCCGGGGAGCTGTTTTTT. This translates into CASSSPTGTDPGELFF. The chain combines TRBV7-3 with TRBJ2-2; D is possibly TRBD1 (6 bases). Trimming took off 4 bases at V and 6 bases at J, with 18 bases between the two ends. The CDR3 covers 16 residues. Germline loops: CDR1 SGHTA, CDR2 FQGTGA.